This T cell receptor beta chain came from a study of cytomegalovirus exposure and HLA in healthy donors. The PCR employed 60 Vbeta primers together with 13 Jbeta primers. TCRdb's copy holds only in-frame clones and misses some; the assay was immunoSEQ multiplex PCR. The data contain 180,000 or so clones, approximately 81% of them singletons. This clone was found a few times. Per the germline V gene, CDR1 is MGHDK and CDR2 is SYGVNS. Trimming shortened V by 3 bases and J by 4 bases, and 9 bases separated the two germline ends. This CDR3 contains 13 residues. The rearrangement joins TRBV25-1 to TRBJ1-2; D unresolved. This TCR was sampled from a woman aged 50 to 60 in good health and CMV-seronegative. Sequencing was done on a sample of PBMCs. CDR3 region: CASSDVGGYGYTF. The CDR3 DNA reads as TGTGCCAGCAGTGACGTCGGTGGCTATGGCTACACCTTC.